The rows below give T cell receptor beta chains drawn from one sample of a study of cytomegalovirus exposure and HLA in healthy donors. Assay used: immunoSEQ multiplex PCR; TCRdb lists only in-frame clones, some missing. The profile covers about 190,000 clones, with approximately 79% appearing a single time and approximately 6.3% taken by the ten largest. The sample was PBMCs. Source of these receptors: a man in his forties in good health and CMV-seropositive. Each CDR3 is given with its conserved first and last residue.

CASSLRSNQPQHF,TRBV7-2
CASSPTGGGGYTF,TRBV5-1
CASSLAPREQYF,TRBV7-2
CASSSGQGHLNSPLHF,TRBV9
CASSFSGGQQETQYF,TRBV7-9
CASSEQLAGGYNEQFF,TRBV6-1
CAWSPEAETQYF,TRBV30
CASSEGWAGGEKLFF,TRBV25-1
CASSMGQKNQPQHF,TRBV19
CASSLADRVSGANVLTF,TRBV5-6
CASRGDRGSRYGYTF,TRBV6-5
CASSPRRPGGYEQYF,TRBV7-9
CASSRTGGVTGELFF,TRBV7-9
CAWKRTGFTYGYTF,TRBV30
CASSDPPGQWGAYEQYF,TRBV5-6
CASSQVSRQGDYEQYF,TRBV4-3
CASSSGQGFRGYTF,TRBV2
CSVEGGTKNIQYF,TRBV29-1
CASSLRDREGVGSGNTIYF,TRBV7-8
CASSLAGGGETQYF,TRBV7-6
CAWREFYEQYF,TRBV30
CASSLTSGGAVETQYF,TRBV7-2
CASSQTSEETQYF,TRBV7-7
CAISGATASSGNTIYF,TRBV10-3
CASSPTTETYNEQFF,TRBV18
CASSPLTGGGPQETQYF,TRBV18
CASSDVDRRNYGYTF,TRBV11-1